These 25 T cell receptor beta chains originate from one sample sequenced in a study of memory CD4+ T cells and cytomegalovirus serostatus. Single viable CD3+CD4+CD8-CD45RO+ cells were sorted as the memory CD4+ T cells. The table came from immunoSEQ multiplex PCR; TCRdb's copy has only in-frame clones and leaves some out. The sample lists over 35,000 clones; about 73% were seen once. What was sequenced was memory CD4+ T cells from blood. The receptors derive from an adult in good health and CMV-seronegative.

The gene calls are TRBV2 and TRBJ1-5; the match to TRBD1 covers 8 bases. This CDR3 region has 13 residues. The V gene end was trimmed by 7 bases and the J gene end by 3 bases; junction bases not matched to a gene: 2. CDR1 SNHLY and CDR2 FYNNEI come from the germline V gene. The DNA for the CDR3 is TGTGCCAGCAAGGGACAGGTCAATCAGCCCCAGCATTTT. Amino acids: CASKGQVNQPQHF.

The chain joins TRBV28 to TRBJ1-6; D might be TRBD1 (5 bases). In germline, CDR1 is MDHEN, CDR2 SYDVKM. Trimming left V 7 bases short and J 7 bases short, with 17 bases between. The CDR3 is 15 amino acids. The CDR3: CASNRQGARNSPLHF. The CDR3 DNA is TGTGCCAGCAACCGGCAGGGCGCGCGCAATTCACCCCTCCACTTT. Together with reference TRBV28 and TRBJ1-6, the CDR3 gives the full variable domain: DVKVTQSSRYLVKRTGEKVFLECVQDMDHENMFWYRQDPGLGLRLIYFSYDVKMKEKGDIPEGYSVSREKKERFSLILESASTNQTSMYLCASNRQGARNSPLHFGNGTRLTVT.

This sequence joins TRBV19 and TRBJ1-1; the D is unclear. Germline loops: CDR1 LNHDA, CDR2 SQIVND (reference sequence). CDR3 size: 13 residues. The V end was cut by 3 bases, the J end by 6 bases, with 11 bases between. CDR3 region: CASSIPPSPEAFF. In DNA, the CDR3 is TGTGCCAGTAGTATCCCTCCCTCGCCTGAAGCTTTCTTT.

V is TRBV30 and J is TRBJ1-3; no definite D call. The germline V gene encodes CDR1 GTSNPN and CDR2 SVGIG (reference sequence). The germline V and J ends were trimmed by 0 bases and 11 bases, with 8 bases remaining between them. The CDR3 length is 11 residues. This CDR3 reads CAWSVAGAIYF. CDR3 in DNA: TGTGCCTGGAGTGTAGCGGGCGCCATATATTTT.

The chain carries TRBV5-4 and TRBJ1-2, with 8 bases lining up with TRBD1. Germline trimming cut 4 bases from V and 4 bases from J; bases unmatched to any gene: 9. This CDR3 is built from 15 residues. Germline CDR1 SGHNT, CDR2 YYREEE (reference sequence). The CDR3 DNA follows: TGTGCCAGCAGCACAGGGGGGGGGTTCCGCTATGGCTACACCTTC. As protein: CASSTGGGFRYGYTF. Complete variable domain (other parts from reference TRBV5-4 and TRBJ1-2): ETGVTQSPTHLIKTRGQQVTLRCSSQSGHNTVSWYQQALGQGPQFIFQYYREEENGRGNFPPRFSGLQFPNYSSELNVNALELDDSALYLCASSTGGGFRYGYTFGSGTRLTVV.

This rearrangement joins TRBV20-1 to TRBJ1-1; no definite D call. The length of the CDR3 is 11 residues. The V and J ends lost 3 bases and 5 bases respectively, with 7 bases between them. The germline gives CDR1 DFQATT, CDR2 SNEGSKA (reference sequence). CDR3 loop: CSARGRTEAFF. CDR3 nucleotides: TGCAGTGCTAGGGGCAGAACTGAAGCTTTCTTT.

V usage is TRBV14 and J usage is TRBJ2-2; 8 nucleotides agree with TRBD1. Germline V lookup: CDR1 SGHDN, CDR2 FVKESK. The CDR3 sequence is 14 residues long. Losses at the gene ends were 3 bases for V and 6 bases for J; bases not matched to a gene: 3. As DNA, the CDR3 is TGTGCCAGCAGCCAGATGACAGGGGCCGGGGAGCTGTTTTTT. Its translation is CASSQMTGAGELFF.

The rearrangement uses TRBV19 and TRBJ1-2; D is undetermined. Germline V gene sequence: CDR1 LNHDA, CDR2 SQIVND (reference sequence). Trimming stripped 2 bases from V and 10 bases from J, with 8 bases between. The CDR3 runs 11 residues. In DNA form, the CDR3 reads TGTGCCAGTAGTATAAGTGCCACCTACACCTTC. Amino acids: CASSISATYTF.

This rearrangement joins TRBV18 to TRBJ1-3, with a weak D call TRBD1 (5 bases). CDR3 size: 17 residues. With 2 bases removed from V and 0 bases from J, the gap between germline ends came to 14 bases. Per germline, CDR1 KGHSH and CDR2 LQKENI. DNA of the CDR3: TGTGCCAGCTCACCAGCCGGGACGCATAGCTCTGGAAACACCATATATTTT. As protein: CASSPAGTHSSGNTIYF.

The chain has TRBV30 and TRBJ1-3; no firm D call. CDR1 is GTSNPN, CDR2 SVGIG, per germline (reference sequence). This CDR3 has 15 residues. Trimming shortened V by 0 bases and J by 4 bases, and 13 bases separated the two germline ends. The CDR3 DNA is TGTGCCTGGAGTGTACTGGAAGGGTTCGGAAACACCATATATTTT. It is translated as CAWSVLEGFGNTIYF.

This rearrangement joins TRBV5-6 to TRBJ1-3, with D uncertain. The germline V gene has CDR1 SGHDT and CDR2 YYEEEE. The V gene lost 6 bases and the J gene lost 5 bases, with 15 bases spanning the gap. The CDR3 extends over 14 amino acids. DNA for the CDR3: TGTGCCAGCACCCGGAGTGGACGTCGAAACACCATATATTTT. This encodes CASTRSGRRNTIYF.

J is TRBJ1-2 and V is TRBV30, with D perhaps TRBD1 (6 bases). This CDR3 comprises 14 residues. The germline gives CDR1 GTSNPN, CDR2 SVGIG (reference sequence). Trimming pared 3 bases from V and 1 base from J, leaving 12 bases between. As DNA, the CDR3 is TGTGCCTGGAGCCGGACAGACGTTAACTATGGCTACACCTTC. Translation gives CAWSRTDVNYGYTF.

The chain employs TRBV6-1 and TRBJ1-3; the D is unclear. Per the germline V gene, CDR1 is MNHNS and CDR2 is SASEGT. The CDR3 loop spans 16 amino acids. V lost 1 base and J lost 0, with 10 bases in between. The CDR3 region is CASSEGVGSSGNTIYF. The CDR3, as DNA: TGTGCCAGCAGTGAAGGGGTAGGGAGCTCTGGAAACACCATATATTTT.

The chain has TRBV9 and TRBJ2-4; 10 positions agree with TRBD1. With 0 bases clipped from V and 8 bases from J, the junction kept 11 bases outside the gene matches. The length of the CDR3 is 17 residues. Per germline, CDR1 SGDLS and CDR2 YYNGEE. The CDR3 loop reads CASSVGLGDRGRDIQYF. The CDR3 DNA sequence: TGTGCCAGCAGCGTAGGATTAGGGGACAGGGGACGGGACATTCAGTACTTC.

CDR3 loop: CASSPTGQGIGGNTIYF. The CDR3 DNA reads as TGTGCCAGCTCACCAACGGGACAGGGCATCGGTGGAAACACCATATATTTT. The genes are TRBV18 and TRBJ1-3; 9 bases are shared with TRBD1. The trim removed 2 bases at V and 3 bases at J, leaving 8 bases unmatched. The CDR3 has 17 amino acids. Looked up from germline, CDR1 is KGHSH and CDR2 is LQKENI.

The CDR3 here is CASSQDLSGRDQPQHF. CDR3 DNA sequence: TGCGCCAGCAGCCAAGATTTGTCAGGGCGCGATCAGCCCCAGCATTTT. This chain joins TRBV4-1 and TRBJ1-5, with D possibly matching TRBD1 (5 bases). V lost 0 bases, J lost 5 bases, and 14 bases lay in between. This CDR3 has 16 amino acids. Germline CDR1 reads MGHRA; CDR2 reads YSYEKL.

This clone rates as medium-sized. This chain links TRBV6-5 with TRBJ1-1, with D possibly being TRBD1 (6 bases). Per the germline V gene, CDR1 is MNHEY and CDR2 is SVGAGI. V lost 0 bases and J 5 bases, leaving 13 bases between the germline ends. This CDR3 has 15 amino acids. CDR3 in amino acids: CASSYSDRRRTEAFF. CDR3 bases: TGTGCCAGCAGTTACTCCGACAGGAGGAGAACTGAAGCTTTCTTT.

This clone was seen only once. V usage is TRBV4-3 and J usage is TRBJ1-3; 8 bases fit TRBD1. The V gene end was trimmed by 0 bases and the J gene end by 7 bases; junction bases not matched to a gene: 8. Germline V CDR1 and CDR2: LGHNA, YSLEER. The CDR3 runs to 16 residues. CDR3 loop: CASSQEATGVLNTIYF. In DNA form, the CDR3 reads TGCGCCAGCAGCCAAGAAGCGACAGGGGTGCTGAACACCATATATTTT.

This clone was detected only once. Different DNA sequences within this sample yield the same CDR3. The gene calls are TRBV7-9 and TRBJ2-3; TRBD1 is a possible D gene (5 bases). V lost 5 bases and J lost 6, with 12 bases in between. CDR1 SEHNR and CDR2 FQNEAQ come from the germline V gene (reference sequence). The CDR3 totals 13 residues. The CDR3 DNA is TGTGCCAGCAGCCCTAGGGGCCCGGATACGCAGTATTTT. Translation gives CASSPRGPDTQYF.

The chain recombines TRBV5-1 with TRBJ2-3; 7 nucleotides match TRBD1. The CDR3 has 18 amino acids. The V gene's germline CDR1 is SGHRS and CDR2 YFSETQ. V shed 1 base, J shed 2 bases, and the junction held 13 bases outside the gene matches. Here the CDR3 DNA reads TGCGCCAGCAGCTTGTTCGGGTCCGGAAGGGGGCTCACAGATACGCAGTATTTT. Protein: CASSLFGSGRGLTDTQYF.

This chain uses TRBV9 with TRBJ2-7, with TRBD2 matching over 9 bases. The germline V gene has CDR1 SGDLS and CDR2 YYNGEE. V lost 3 bases to trimming and J lost 5 bases; unmatched junction nucleotides: 15. The CDR3 loop spans 17 amino acids. CDR3 sequence: CASSGLAGATHGHEQYF. CDR3 DNA: TGTGCCAGCAGCGGTTTAGCGGGGGCGACGCATGGGCACGAGCAGTACTTC.

The chain carries TRBV27 and TRBJ2-1; D may be TRBD2 (6 bases). The CDR3 is made up of 17 amino acids. Per germline, CDR1 MNHEY and CDR2 SMNVEV (reference sequence). Trimming removed 3 bases at V and 3 bases at J, with 18 bases between. CDR3 region: CASSFWEALGSYNEQFF. The CDR3 region has the DNA TGTGCCAGCAGTTTTTGGGAGGCACTCGGCAGCTACAATGAGCAGTTCTTC.

The chain employs TRBV5-5 and TRBJ2-3; D is possibly TRBD1 (6 bases). Germline loops: CDR1 SGHKS, CDR2 YYEKEE (reference sequence). The CDR3 length is 15 residues. Trimming shortened V by 0 bases and J by 6 bases, and 14 bases separated the two germline ends. The CDR3 region is CASSLAGQGMDTQYF. In DNA, the CDR3 is TGTGCCAGCAGCTTGGCGGGGCAGGGGATGGATACGCAGTATTTT.

The chain recombines TRBV7-8 with TRBJ1-5, with TRBD1 identical over 10 bases. Germline CDR1 reads SGHVS; CDR2 reads FQNEAQ. Germline trimming cut 1 base from V and 6 bases from J; bases unmatched to any gene: 3. CDR3 length: 15 residues. The CDR3 reads CASSLGTGGGQPQHF. The CDR3 DNA follows: TGTGCCAGCAGCTTAGGGACAGGGGGGGGTCAGCCCCAGCATTTT.

The chain has TRBV11-2 and TRBJ2-7; TRBD2 matches 11 bases. Trimming cost V 5 bases and J 2 bases; bases outside gene matches: 8. This CDR3 contains 16 residues. Germline CDR1 SGHAT, CDR2 FQNNGV. Written as DNA, the CDR3 is TGTGCCAGCAGCCCCCGTCGTAGCGGGGGGGCCTACGAGCAGTACTTC. Translating it yields CASSPRRSGGAYEQYF. The full variable domain, rest sourced from reference TRBV11-2 and TRBJ2-7, is EAGVAQSPRYKIIEKRQSVAFWCNPISGHATLYWYQQILGQGPKLLIQFQNNGVVDDSQLPKDRFSAERLKGVDSTLKIQPAKLEDSAVYLCASSPRRSGGAYEQYFGPGTRLTVT.